Listed here are 10 T cell receptor beta chains from one sample, sequenced in a study of shared clonotypes between healthy human individuals. Sequencing used immunoSEQ multiplex PCR; TCRdb keeps in-frame clones, though not all of them. The sample shows hundreds of thousands of clones, 77% of them seen only once. The sample taken for sequencing was PBMCs. Receptor source: a woman aged 35 to 49 in good health. Some clones in this sample may be carry-over from other donors' samples.

Regarding this clone: Different DNA sequences within this sample yield the same CDR3. The rearrangement joins TRBV4-3 to TRBJ2-1; 15 bases agree with TRBD2. The CDR3 loop spans 18 amino acids. With V trimmed by 0 bases and J by 1 base, 1 base remained unmatched. The germline gives CDR1 LGHNA, CDR2 YSLEER. The CDR3 loop is CASSQEGLAGGSYNEQFF. DNA of the CDR3: TGCGCCAGCAGCCAAGAGGGACTAGCGGGAGGTTCCTACAATGAGCAGTTCTTC.

This sequence joins TRBV7-9 and TRBJ2-1; D not certain. This CDR3 contains 11 residues. V gave up 5 bases and J gave up 10 bases, with 9 bases separating them. Germline V gene data show CDR1 as SEHNR and CDR2 as FQNEAQ (reference sequence). The CDR3: CASSRPDEQFF. DNA of the CDR3: TGTGCCAGCAGCCGCCCGGACGAGCAGTTCTTC.

The chain links TRBV2 to TRBJ1-1, with D perhaps TRBD1 (6 bases). Germline V gene data show CDR1 as SNHLY and CDR2 as FYNNEI. Trimming removed 7 bases at V and 0 bases at J, with 15 bases between. The CDR3 totals 15 residues. The CDR3 protein is CASNRVQSMNTEAFF. The CDR3, as DNA: TGTGCCAGCAACAGGGTCCAGTCGATGAACACTGAAGCTTTCTTT.

To note about this clone: A far larger clone is off by one base, so a read error is likely. This rearrangement joins TRBV28 to TRBJ1-4, with D unclear. This CDR3 spans 13 amino acids. Germline V lookup: CDR1 MDHEN, CDR2 SYDVKM. CDR3 region: CASKNATNEELFF. CDR3 nucleotide sequence: TGTGCCAGCAAAAACGCAACTAATGAAGAACTGTTTTTT.

V is TRBV4-1 and J is TRBJ2-7, with 13 bases fitting TRBD2. The CDR3 has 16 amino acids. The germline gives CDR1 MGHRA, CDR2 YSYEKL. The ends lost 6 bases at V and 7 bases at J; junction bases unmatched: 12. In DNA, the CDR3 is TGCGCCAGCAGTCGCATACTAGCGGGAGGGCCTTGGGAGCAGTACTTC. As protein: CASSRILAGGPWEQYF.

The genes are TRBV7-8 and TRBJ1-5, with unresolved D. The CDR3 is 13 residues long. V lost 3 bases, J lost 7 bases, and 10 bases lay in between. CDR1 SGHVS and CDR2 FQNEAQ come from the germline V gene. The DNA for the CDR3 is TGTGCCAGCAGCTTCGGGGTAGGGCAGCCCCAGCATTTT. Protein product: CASSFGVGQPQHF. The variable domain in full, completed from reference TRBV7-8 and TRBJ1-5, reads GAGVSQSPRYKVAKRGQDVALRCDPISGHVSLFWYQQALGQGPEFLTYFQNEAQLDKSGLPSDRFFAERPEGSVSTLKIQRTQQEDSAVYLCASSFGVGQPQHFGDGTRLSIL.

The gene calls are TRBV30 and TRBJ2-5; 8 nucleotides line up with TRBD2. This CDR3 spans 14 amino acids. V trimming: 0 bases; J trimming: 6 bases; junction bases outside the gene matches: 6. Germline V gives CDR1 GTSNPN, CDR2 SVGIG (reference sequence). The CDR3 loop is CAWSVGGGGQTQYF. CDR3 DNA sequence: TGTGCCTGGAGTGTCGGGGGGGGCGGACAGACCCAGTACTTC.

This clone was detected only once. The genes are TRBV30 and TRBJ2-6, with TRBD1 matching over 7 bases. The germline V gene has CDR1 GTSNPN and CDR2 SVGIG (reference sequence). V lost 0 bases to trimming and J lost 4 bases; unmatched junction nucleotides: 3. The CDR3 consists of 15 residues. The CDR3 coding sequence is TGTGCCTGGAGTGTAACAGGGGCCGGGGCCAACGTCCTGACTTTC. Encoded protein: CAWSVTGAGANVLTF.

The chain combines TRBV6-1 with TRBJ1-1, with D hard to call. There are 14 residues in the CDR3. The V end was cut by 5 bases, the J end by 1 base, with 11 bases between. Germline V gene lookup returns CDR1 MNHNS and CDR2 SASEGT. The CDR3 bases are TGTGCCAGCAGTTTCCGGACGGGGAACACTGAAGCTTTCTTT. This encodes CASSFRTGNTEAFF.

In the case of this clone: It is likely a read error: a sequence one base away is far more abundant. The same CDR3 arises from other DNA sequences in this sample as well. The J gene is TRBJ2-3, the V gene TRBV9; 10 positions match TRBD1. This CDR3 contains 16 residues. CDR1 and CDR2 (germline): SGDLS, YYNGEE. After removal of 4 bases from V and 0 bases from J, the junction contained 5 bases not matched to a gene. The CDR3: CASSRRTGGSTDTQYF. The CDR3 nucleotides read TGTGCCAGCAGCAGGCGGACAGGGGGAAGCACAGATACGCAGTATTTT.